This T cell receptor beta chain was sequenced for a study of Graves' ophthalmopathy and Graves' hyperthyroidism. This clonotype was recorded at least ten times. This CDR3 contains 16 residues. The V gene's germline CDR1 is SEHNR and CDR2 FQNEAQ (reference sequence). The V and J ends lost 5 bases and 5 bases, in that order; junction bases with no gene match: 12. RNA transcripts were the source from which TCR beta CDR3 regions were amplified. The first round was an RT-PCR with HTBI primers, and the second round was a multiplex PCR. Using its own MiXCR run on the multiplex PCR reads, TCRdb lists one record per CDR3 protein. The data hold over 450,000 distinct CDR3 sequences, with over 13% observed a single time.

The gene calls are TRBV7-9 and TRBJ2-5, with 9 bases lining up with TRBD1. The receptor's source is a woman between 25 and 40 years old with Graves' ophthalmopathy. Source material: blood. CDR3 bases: TGTGCCAGCAGCGTTCTACAGGGGGCCGGGGTGGAGACCCAGTACTTC. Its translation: CASSVLQGAGVETQYF.